Below are 30 T cell receptor beta chains sequenced from a single sample in a study of response to subunit inactivated influenza vaccine. TCRdb itself ran the RT-PCR reads through MiXCR, one entry per CDR3 protein. The table lists about 800,000 distinct CDR3 sequences, roughly 20% of them singletons. Sequenced material: PBMCs from blood, taken more than 4 days after vaccination. Source of these receptors: a man between 45 and 60 years old who received an inactivated influenza vaccine.

The chain has TRBV12-3 or TRBV12-4 and TRBJ2-7; TRBD1 matches 8 bases. Trimming took 5 bases from V and 2 from J; bases not matched to a gene: 8. This CDR3 has 15 amino acids. The CDR3 sequence is CASSRPGTGTYEQYF. CDR3 bases: TGTGCCAGCAGTCGTCCCGGGACAGGAACCTACGAGCAGTACTTC.

The J gene is TRBJ2-1, the V gene TRBV29-1; the match to TRBD2 covers 10 bases. This CDR3 is 12 amino acids long. V shed 3 bases and J 16 bases; nucleotides not matched to a gene: 9. Germline values: CDR1 SQVTM, CDR2 ANQGSEA. The CDR3 reads CSVDVSGRLRFF. DNA for the CDR3: TGCAGCGTTGATGTTAGCGGGAGGCTCAGATTCTTC.

V usage is TRBV12-3 or TRBV12-4 and J usage is TRBJ2-2, with D maybe TRBD2 (6 bases). V was pared by 6 bases and J by 6 bases, with 8 bases between. The CDR3 consists of 12 residues. CDR3 region: CASRAGSGELFF. DNA for the CDR3: TGTGCCAGCAGGGCGGGGTCCGGGGAGCTGTTTTTT.

The chain carries TRBV29-1 and TRBJ2-7; no reliable D call. V lost 4 bases and J lost 0, with 10 bases in between. This CDR3 region has 13 residues. Germline V CDR1 and CDR2: SQVTM, ANQGSEA. This chain's CDR3 is CSVGRQNSYEQYF. Here the CDR3 DNA reads TGCAGCGTTGGGCGTCAGAACTCCTACGAGCAGTACTTC.

The table lists this clonotype with many counts. This chain connects TRBV10-3 to TRBJ2-1; D is unclear. Deletions cut 0 bases from V and 2 bases from J, with 5 bases between. Germline CDR1 reads ENHRY; CDR2 reads SYGVKD. This CDR3 is 14 amino acids long. CDR3 sequence: CAISESPPYNEQFF. The CDR3 DNA follows: TGTGCCATCAGTGAGTCCCCTCCCTACAATGAGCAGTTCTTC.

This rearrangement joins TRBV5-6 to TRBJ2-7; 9 bases fit TRBD2. J was trimmed by 5 bases and V by 2 bases; bases with no gene match: 14. CDR3 length equals 17 residues. Germline V CDR1 and CDR2: SGHDT, YYEEEE. The CDR3 coding sequence is TGTGCCAGCAGCTTTTGGAGTAGCGGGGGTTACTGGAACGAGCAGTACTTC. Its protein product is CASSFWSSGGYWNEQYF.

There are a few counts of this clonotype. This chain uses TRBV7-2 with TRBJ2-7, with D maybe TRBD2 (5 bases). V gave up 5 bases and J gave up 1 base, with 15 bases separating them. Per germline, CDR1 SGHTA and CDR2 FQGNSA. The CDR3 is 15 residues long. In DNA form, the CDR3 reads TGTGCCAGCAGCCGTCGAGGGCTTCTTTCCTACGAGCAGTACTTC. Translation: CASSRRGLLSYEQYF.

This clonotype was picked up a small number of times. This chain uses TRBV10-3 with TRBJ2-1, with a tentative D call TRBD2 (5 bases). Germline V CDR1 and CDR2: ENHRY, SYGVKD. The V end was cut by 11 bases, the J end by 8 bases, with 13 bases between. The CDR3 runs to 11 residues. For the CDR3, the DNA is TGTGCCGCCCGCTCCGGGGATGAGCAGTTCTTC. Its protein is CAARSGDEQFF.

This clonotype occurred a few times. The chain couples TRBV12-3 or TRBV12-4 to TRBJ2-3; 12 bases match TRBD2. CDR3 length equals 18 residues. Trimming at V came to 1 base and at J to 8 bases, leaving 13 bases not matched to a gene. CDR3 residues: CASSLGPLLAGGVGTQYF. The CDR3 coding sequence is TGTGCCAGCAGTTTAGGACCCTTACTAGCGGGGGGCGTGGGTACGCAGTATTTT.

The rearrangement joins TRBV12-3 or TRBV12-4 to TRBJ2-2; perhaps TRBD2 as D (6 bases). Trimming shortened V by 7 bases and J by 5 bases, and 17 bases separated the two germline ends. This CDR3 region has 15 residues. In DNA, the CDR3 is TGTGCCAGCACCCTAAGACTAGGAGAGACCGGGGAGCTGTTTTTT. Protein product: CASTLRLGETGELFF.

This clonotype occurred a few times. V and J are TRBV6-4 and TRBJ2-1; D remains unclear. The CDR3 spans 16 residues. The ends were cut back, 3 bases at V and 0 bases at J, with 12 bases in the middle. Germline values: CDR1 MRHNA, CDR2 SNTAGT. The CDR3 DNA sequence: TGTGCCAGCAGTGAAGGGCTGGGCGGCTCCTACAATGAGCAGTTCTTC. Protein: CASSEGLGGSYNEQFF.

This clonotype was found a few times. V usage is TRBV15 and J usage is TRBJ1-2, with D possibly being TRBD1 (5 bases). CDR1 is LNHNV, CDR2 YYDKDF, per germline (reference sequence). This CDR3 is built from 17 residues. V was trimmed by 1 base and J by 7 bases, leaving 22 bases between them. The CDR3 nucleotides read TGTGCCACCAGCAGAGCATCCGGGACCGCCTTAGTAAGTGGCTACACCTTC. Encoded protein: CATSRASGTALVSGYTF.

The chain uses TRBV20-1 and TRBJ2-5, with D uncertain. Germline V lookup: CDR1 DFQATT, CDR2 SNEGSKA (reference sequence). Trimming removed 3 bases from V and 0 bases from J, with 8 bases in between. The CDR3 extends over 13 amino acids. CDR3 in DNA: TGCAGTGCTAGGCGACAAAACCAAGAGACCCAGTACTTC. Encoded protein: CSARRQNQETQYF.

The chain uses TRBV29-1 and TRBJ2-2, with 9 bases lining up with TRBD2. Trimming at V came to 5 bases and at J to 2 bases, leaving 3 bases not matched to a gene. Germline V gene data show CDR1 as SQVTM and CDR2 as ANQGSEA. The CDR3 length is 14 residues. CDR3 in amino acids: CSVRGGVNTGELFF. Here the CDR3 DNA reads TGCAGCGTTCGCGGGGGGGTTAACACCGGGGAGCTGTTTTTT.

The genes are TRBV9 and TRBJ2-3; 10 bases map to TRBD2. Per the germline V gene, CDR1 is SGDLS and CDR2 is YYNGEE. V dropped 4 bases and J dropped 5; count of bases not matched to a gene: 7. The CDR3 totals 15 residues. The CDR3 is CASSTGLAEIDTQYF. DNA of the CDR3: TGTGCCAGCAGCACCGGACTAGCGGAAATAGATACGCAGTATTTT.

In this sample, this clonotype turned up a few times. This rearrangement joins TRBV9 to TRBJ2-5; D remains ambiguous. Germline CDR1 is SGDLS and CDR2 is YYNGEE. V was cut by 0 bases and J by 2 bases, with 8 bases left in between. CDR3 length: 14 amino acids. The CDR3 nucleotides are TGTGCCAGCAGCGTAGGAATAGGGCAAGAGACCCAGTACTTC. Amino acid sequence: CASSVGIGQETQYF.

V is TRBV20-1 and J is TRBJ1-2; D gene uncertain. V was trimmed by 1 base and J by 7 bases, leaving 7 bases between them. In germline, CDR1 is DFQATT, CDR2 SNEGSKA (reference sequence). This CDR3 is built from 11 residues. Here the CDR3 DNA reads TGCAGTGCTAGAGGCGGGTCTGGCTACACCTTC. Translating it yields CSARGGSGYTF.

This CDR3 reads CASSLTLRSGGRYNEQFF. CDR3 sequence (DNA): TGTGCCAGCAGCCTCACCCTGAGGTCTGGCGGGAGATACAATGAGCAGTTCTTC. This chain connects TRBV21-1 to TRBJ2-1; the D segment call TRBD2 is taken from the table without a DNA check. TRBV21-1 is termed a pseudogene. CDR3 length equals 18 residues.

The rearrangement uses TRBV15 and TRBJ2-3, with a possible D match to TRBD2 (6 bases). The V end was cut by 8 bases, the J end by 0 bases, with 21 bases between. Germline loops: CDR1 LNHNV, CDR2 YYDKDF (reference sequence). The CDR3 runs to 17 residues. CDR3 in amino acids: CATGGMGRSTSTDTQYF. The CDR3 bases are TGTGCCACCGGGGGGATGGGAAGATCAACTAGCACAGATACGCAGTATTTT.

V is TRBV5-6 and J is TRBJ1-1; 7 bases are a match to TRBD1. Germline values: CDR1 SGHDT, CDR2 YYEEEE. Unmatched junction bases numbered 8, after V lost 5 bases and J lost 7 bases. This CDR3 contains 13 residues. The CDR3 reads CASREWGDSEAFF. The CDR3 nucleotides read TGTGCCAGCAGGGAGTGGGGGGACAGTGAAGCTTTCTTT.

This clonotype has only a few counts. The genes are TRBV6-2 or TRBV6-3 and TRBJ1-5; unclear D gene. The CDR3 is 16 residues long. Germline V gene data show CDR1 as MNHEY and CDR2 as SVGEGT. The ends were cut back, 0 bases at V and 0 bases at J, with 9 bases in the middle. CDR3 in amino acids: CASSYSSQLSNQPQHF. The CDR3 DNA sequence: TGTGCCAGCAGTTACTCGAGCCAACTTAGCAATCAGCCCCAGCATTTT.

J is TRBJ2-1 and V is TRBV20-1; 8 bases agree with TRBD1. Germline V gene lookup returns CDR1 DFQATT and CDR2 SNEGSKA (reference sequence). Trimming removed 5 bases from V and 8 bases from J; junction bases left unmatched: 14. CDR3 length: 15 residues. The CDR3 bases are TGCAGTGCTCCCCGACAGGGGTACCCGAACGATGAGCAGTTCTTC. It yields the protein CSAPRQGYPNDEQFF.

The CDR3 DNA sequence: TGCGCCAGCAGCACTCACCCAGGGGATATGGCCTACGAGCAGTACTTC. Its translation: CASSTHPGDMAYEQYF. This chain joins TRBV4-3 and TRBJ2-7, with D possibly being TRBD1 (6 bases). CDR3 length equals 16 residues. From germline, CDR1 is LGHNA and CDR2 YSLEER. Between the trimmed V and J ends, which lost 5 bases and 2 bases, there was a span of 19 bases.

Note on this clonotype: This clone may be a read error of a much larger clone one base away. The chain joins TRBV25-1 to TRBJ1-4; 8 bases align to TRBD1. Germline CDR1 reads MGHDK; CDR2 reads SYGVNS. The CDR3 has 14 residues. V trimming: 4 bases; J trimming: 8 bases; junction bases outside the gene matches: 6. For the CDR3, the DNA is TGTGCCAGCAGTGCGGACAGGGTTGGCGAAAAACTGTTTTTT. Protein: CASSADRVGEKLFF.

Of note for this clonotype: A much larger clone is a single base away; this may be a read error. The chain couples TRBV7-6 to TRBJ2-1; D assignment may be TRBD1 or TRBD2 (5 bases each). The germline gives CDR1 SGHVS, CDR2 FNYEAQ. The CDR3 extends over 15 amino acids. The V and J ends lost 4 bases and 7 bases respectively, with 17 bases between them. The CDR3 DNA sequence: TGTGCCAGCAGCTCAGTTGGGCTAGCAGGGAATGAGCAGTTCTTC. This translates into CASSSVGLAGNEQFF.

This clonotype was picked up many times. The V gene is TRBV24-1, the J gene TRBJ2-1; D is unclear. The CDR3 consists of 11 residues. Trimming removed 3 bases at V and 9 bases at J, with 5 bases between. Germline CDR1 KGHDR, CDR2 SFDVKD. CDR3 sequence: CATSDIAEQFF. The CDR3 region has the DNA TGTGCCACCAGTGATATCGCTGAGCAGTTCTTC.

This clonotype occurred a few times. The rearrangement joins TRBV5-1 to TRBJ2-2; tentatively, D is TRBD1 or TRBD2 (6 bases each). Trimming shortened V by 7 bases and J by 0 bases, and 19 bases separated the two germline ends. This CDR3 region has 17 residues. Looked up from germline, CDR1 is SGHRS and CDR2 is YFSETQ. In DNA, the CDR3 is TGCGCCAGCTCTCTGATCGGGGGCGCCCCGAACACCGGGGAGCTGTTTTTT. It is translated as CASSLIGGAPNTGELFF.

The V gene is TRBV7-9, the J gene TRBJ2-7, with D possibly being TRBD1 (6 bases). The V and J ends lost 10 bases and 2 bases respectively, with 15 bases between them. CDR1 is SEHNR, CDR2 FQNEAQ, per germline (reference sequence). This CDR3 region has 13 residues. The CDR3 reads CAISKDRPYEQYF. The DNA for the CDR3 is TGTGCCATCAGTAAGGACAGACCCTACGAGCAGTACTTC.

V gene TRBV7-9 combines with J gene TRBJ2-5; D is possibly TRBD2 (7 bases). This CDR3 comprises 15 residues. Germline assignment: CDR1 SEHNR and CDR2 FQNEAQ (reference sequence). Trimming stripped 7 bases from V and 4 bases from J, with 19 bases between. CDR3 nucleotide sequence: TGTGCCAGCACCAGTCGAGGGGGGAGGGTAGAGACCCAGTACTTC. Translated, it gives CASTSRGGRVETQYF.

The table lists this clonotype with many counts. The chain uses TRBV7-7 and TRBJ2-1, with TRBD1 identical over 7 bases. Germline assignment: CDR1 SSHAT and CDR2 FNYEAQ (reference sequence). The CDR3 length is 13 residues. V lost 3 bases and J lost 10; bases outside the gene matches: 6. The CDR3 region has the DNA TGTGCCAGCAGCTTGAACTACAGGGGAGAGCAGTTCTTC. Its translation: CASSLNYRGEQFF.